This T cell receptor (beta chain) was observed in a study of technical replicates of blood from several donors. Data came from immunoSEQ multiplex PCR; TCRdb stores just in-frame clones and leaves some out. The sample includes some 62,000 clones, around 87% of them seen just once. Germline-derived CDR1 and CDR2 are LNHDA and SQIVND (reference sequence). This CDR3 has 17 residues. J was trimmed by 0 bases and V by 5 bases; bases with no gene match: 9. This TCR derives from a human donor in good health. Some clones in this sample may be carry-over from other donors' samples. Sequencing was carried out using PBMCs. This chain joins TRBV19 and TRBJ2-1; 8 bases line up with TRBD1. The DNA of the CDR3 is TGTGCCAGTAGTTCCGACAGGGGCGACCACTCCTACAATGAGCAGTTCTTC. The encoded protein is CASSSDRGDHSYNEQFF.